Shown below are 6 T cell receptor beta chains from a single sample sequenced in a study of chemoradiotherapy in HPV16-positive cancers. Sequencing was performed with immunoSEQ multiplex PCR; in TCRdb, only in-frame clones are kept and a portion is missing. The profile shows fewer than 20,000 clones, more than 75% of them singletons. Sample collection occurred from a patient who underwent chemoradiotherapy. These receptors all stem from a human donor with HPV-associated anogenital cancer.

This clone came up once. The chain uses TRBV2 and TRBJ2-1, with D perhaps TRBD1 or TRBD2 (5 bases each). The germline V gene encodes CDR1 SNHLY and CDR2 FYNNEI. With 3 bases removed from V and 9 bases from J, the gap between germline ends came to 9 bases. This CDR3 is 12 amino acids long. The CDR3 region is CASSDGGTEQFF. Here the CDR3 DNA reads TGTGCCAGCAGTGATGGGGGTACTGAGCAGTTCTTC.

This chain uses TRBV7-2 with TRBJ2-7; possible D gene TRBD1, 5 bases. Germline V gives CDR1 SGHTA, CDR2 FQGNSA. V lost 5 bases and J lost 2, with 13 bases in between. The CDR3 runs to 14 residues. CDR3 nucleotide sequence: TGTGCCAGCAGCGATACCAGGGATGCCTACGAGCAGTACTTC. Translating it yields CASSDTRDAYEQYF. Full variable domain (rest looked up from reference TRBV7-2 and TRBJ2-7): GAGVSQSPSNKVTEKGKDVELRCDPISGHTALYWYRQSLGQGLEFLIYFQGNSAPDKSGLPSDRFSAERTGGSVSTLTIQRTQQEDSAVYLCASSDTRDAYEQYFGPGTRLTVT.

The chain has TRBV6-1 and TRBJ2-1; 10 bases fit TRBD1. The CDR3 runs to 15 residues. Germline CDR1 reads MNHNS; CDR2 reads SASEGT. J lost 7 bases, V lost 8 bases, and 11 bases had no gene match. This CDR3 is CASVLTGGEPNEQFF. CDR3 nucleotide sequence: TGTGCCAGCGTACTGACAGGGGGCGAACCTAATGAGCAGTTCTTC.

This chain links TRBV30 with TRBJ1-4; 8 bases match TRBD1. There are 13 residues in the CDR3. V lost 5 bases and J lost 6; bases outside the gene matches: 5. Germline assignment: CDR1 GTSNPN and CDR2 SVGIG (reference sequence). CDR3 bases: TGTGCCTGGGACAGGGGATCTCATGAAAAACTGTTTTTT. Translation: CAWDRGSHEKLFF.

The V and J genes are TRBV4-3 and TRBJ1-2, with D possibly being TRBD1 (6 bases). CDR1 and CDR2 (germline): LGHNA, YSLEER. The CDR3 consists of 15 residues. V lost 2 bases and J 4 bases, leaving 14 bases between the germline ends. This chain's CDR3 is CASSQPGTSFYGYTF. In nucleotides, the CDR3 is TGCGCCAGCAGCCAACCCGGGACATCCTTCTATGGCTACACCTTC.

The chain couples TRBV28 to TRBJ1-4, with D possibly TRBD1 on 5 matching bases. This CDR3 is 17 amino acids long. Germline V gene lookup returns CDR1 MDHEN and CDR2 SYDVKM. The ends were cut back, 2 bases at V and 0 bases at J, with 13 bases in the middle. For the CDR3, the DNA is TGTGCCAGCAGTTTACTTGGGACTCTTTCAACTAATGAAAAACTGTTTTTT. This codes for CASSLLGTLSTNEKLFF.